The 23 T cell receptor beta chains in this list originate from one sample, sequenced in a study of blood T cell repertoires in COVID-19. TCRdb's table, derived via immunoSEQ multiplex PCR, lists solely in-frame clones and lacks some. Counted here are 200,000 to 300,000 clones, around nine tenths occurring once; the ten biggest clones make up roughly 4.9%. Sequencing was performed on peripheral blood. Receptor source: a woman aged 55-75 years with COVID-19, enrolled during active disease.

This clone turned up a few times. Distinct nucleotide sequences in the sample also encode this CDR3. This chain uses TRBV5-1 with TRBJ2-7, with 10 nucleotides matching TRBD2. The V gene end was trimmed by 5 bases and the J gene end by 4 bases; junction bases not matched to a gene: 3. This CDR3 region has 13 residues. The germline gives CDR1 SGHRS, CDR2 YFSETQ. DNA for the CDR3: TGCGCCAGCAGACTAGCGGGATCTTACGAGCAGTACTTC. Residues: CASRLAGSYEQYF.

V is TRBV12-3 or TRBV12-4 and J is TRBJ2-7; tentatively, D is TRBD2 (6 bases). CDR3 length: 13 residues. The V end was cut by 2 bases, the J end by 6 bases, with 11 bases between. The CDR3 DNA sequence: TGTGCCAGCAGTTTAAAGGAGGGAGGCGAGCAGTACTTC. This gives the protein CASSLKEGGEQYF.

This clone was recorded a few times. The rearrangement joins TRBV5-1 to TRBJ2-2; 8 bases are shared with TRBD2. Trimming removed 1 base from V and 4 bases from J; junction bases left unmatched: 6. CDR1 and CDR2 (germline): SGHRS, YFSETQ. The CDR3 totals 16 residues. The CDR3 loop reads CASSLISSGSTGELFF. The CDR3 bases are TGCGCCAGCAGCTTGATATCCAGCGGGAGCACCGGGGAGCTGTTTTTT.

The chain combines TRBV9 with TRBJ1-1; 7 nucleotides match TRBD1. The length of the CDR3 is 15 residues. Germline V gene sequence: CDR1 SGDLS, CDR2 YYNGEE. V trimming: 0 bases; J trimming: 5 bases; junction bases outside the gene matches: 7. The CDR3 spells CASSVGPRGDTEAFF. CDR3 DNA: TGTGCCAGCAGCGTAGGTCCCAGGGGGGATACTGAAGCTTTCTTT.

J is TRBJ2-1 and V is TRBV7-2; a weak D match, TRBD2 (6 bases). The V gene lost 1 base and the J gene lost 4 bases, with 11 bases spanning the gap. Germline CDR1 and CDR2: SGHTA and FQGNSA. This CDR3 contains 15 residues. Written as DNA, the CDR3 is TGTGCCAGCAGCTTAGTGGAGGGACTTTACAATGAGCAGTTCTTC. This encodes CASSLVEGLYNEQFF.

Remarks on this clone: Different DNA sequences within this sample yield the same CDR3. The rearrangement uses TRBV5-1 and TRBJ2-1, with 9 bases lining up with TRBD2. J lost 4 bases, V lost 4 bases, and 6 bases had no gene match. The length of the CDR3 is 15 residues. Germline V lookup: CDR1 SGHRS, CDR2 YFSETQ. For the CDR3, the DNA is TGCGCCAGCAGCCTGGGACTAGCAAATTACAATGAGCAGTTCTTC. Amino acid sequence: CASSLGLANYNEQFF. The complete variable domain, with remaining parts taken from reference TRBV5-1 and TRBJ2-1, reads KAGVTQTPRYLIKTRGQQVTLSCSPISGHRSVSWYQQTPGQGLQFLFEYFSETQRNKGNFPGRFSGRQFSNSRSEMNVSTLELGDSALYLCASSLGLANYNEQFFGPGTRLTVL.

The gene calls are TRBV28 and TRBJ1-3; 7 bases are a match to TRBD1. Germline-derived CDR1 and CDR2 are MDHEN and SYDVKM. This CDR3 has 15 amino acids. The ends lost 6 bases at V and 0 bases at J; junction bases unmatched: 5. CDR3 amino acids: CASRGQSSSGNTIYF. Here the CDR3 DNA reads TGTGCCAGCAGGGGACAGAGCAGCTCTGGAAACACCATATATTTT.

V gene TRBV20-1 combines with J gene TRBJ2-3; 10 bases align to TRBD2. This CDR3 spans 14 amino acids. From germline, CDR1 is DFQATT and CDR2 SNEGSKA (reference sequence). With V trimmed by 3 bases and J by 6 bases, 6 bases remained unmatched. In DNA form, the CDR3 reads TGCAGTGCTAGTGAGGCTAGCGGGAGTGATACGCAGTATTTT. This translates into CSASEASGSDTQYF.

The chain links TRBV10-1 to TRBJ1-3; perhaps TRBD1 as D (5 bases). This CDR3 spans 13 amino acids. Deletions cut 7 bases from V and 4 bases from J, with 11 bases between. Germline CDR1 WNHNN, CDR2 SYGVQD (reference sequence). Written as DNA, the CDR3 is TGCGCCAGCACCGACAGAGCGGGAAACACCATATATTTT. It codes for CASTDRAGNTIYF.

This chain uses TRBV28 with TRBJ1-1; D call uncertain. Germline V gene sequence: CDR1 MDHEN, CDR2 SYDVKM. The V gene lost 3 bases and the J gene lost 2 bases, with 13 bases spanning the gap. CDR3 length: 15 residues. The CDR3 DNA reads TGTGCCAGCAGTTTTCTACGGGAATATAACACTGAAGCTTTCTTT. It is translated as CASSFLREYNTEAFF.

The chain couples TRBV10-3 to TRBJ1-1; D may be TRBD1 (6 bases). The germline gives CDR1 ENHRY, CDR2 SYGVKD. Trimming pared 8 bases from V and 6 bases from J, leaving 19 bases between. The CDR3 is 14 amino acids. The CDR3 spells CAIRSNPGTSEAFF. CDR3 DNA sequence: TGTGCCATCCGATCTAACCCCGGGACATCTGAAGCTTTCTTT.

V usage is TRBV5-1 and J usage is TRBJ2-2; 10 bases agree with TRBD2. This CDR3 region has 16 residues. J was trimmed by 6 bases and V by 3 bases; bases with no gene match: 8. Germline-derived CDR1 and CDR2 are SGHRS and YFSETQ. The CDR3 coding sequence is TGCGCCAGCAGCTCCTGGAGTAGCGGGAGGTCCGGGGAGCTGTTTTTT. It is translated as CASSSWSSGRSGELFF.

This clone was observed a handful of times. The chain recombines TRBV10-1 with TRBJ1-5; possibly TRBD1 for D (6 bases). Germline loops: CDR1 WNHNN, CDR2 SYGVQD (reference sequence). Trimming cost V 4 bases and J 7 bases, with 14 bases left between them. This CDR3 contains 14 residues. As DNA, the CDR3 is TGCGCCAGCAGTGCTCCGCGGGGGGCCCAGCCCCAGCATTTT. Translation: CASSAPRGAQPQHF.

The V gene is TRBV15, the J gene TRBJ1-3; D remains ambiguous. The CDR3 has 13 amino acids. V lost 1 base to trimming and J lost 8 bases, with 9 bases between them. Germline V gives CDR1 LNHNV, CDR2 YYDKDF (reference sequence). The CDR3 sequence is CATSRVGRDTIYF. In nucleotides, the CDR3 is TGTGCCACCAGCAGAGTCGGGAGGGACACCATATATTTT.

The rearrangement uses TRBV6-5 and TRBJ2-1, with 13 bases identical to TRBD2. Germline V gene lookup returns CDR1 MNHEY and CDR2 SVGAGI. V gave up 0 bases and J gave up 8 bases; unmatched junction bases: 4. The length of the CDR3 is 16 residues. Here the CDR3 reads CASSYSGLAGADEQFF. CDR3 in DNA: TGTGCCAGCAGTTACTCCGGACTAGCGGGAGCCGATGAGCAGTTCTTC.

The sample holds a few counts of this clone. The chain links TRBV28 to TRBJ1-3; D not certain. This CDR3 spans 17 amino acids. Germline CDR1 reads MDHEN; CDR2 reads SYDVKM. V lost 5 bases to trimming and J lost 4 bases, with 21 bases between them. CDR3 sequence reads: CASSRRGRVSSGNTIYF. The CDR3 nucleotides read TGTGCCAGCAGTCGGCGAGGCCGGGTCTCGTCCGGAAACACCATATATTTT.

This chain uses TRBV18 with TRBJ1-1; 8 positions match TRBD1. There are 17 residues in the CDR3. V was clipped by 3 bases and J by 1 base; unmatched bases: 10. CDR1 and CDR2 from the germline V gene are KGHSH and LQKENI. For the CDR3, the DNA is TGTGCCAGCTCACCCCGCCCCGGACAGGGAAAGAACACTGAAGCTTTCTTT. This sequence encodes CASSPRPGQGKNTEAFF.

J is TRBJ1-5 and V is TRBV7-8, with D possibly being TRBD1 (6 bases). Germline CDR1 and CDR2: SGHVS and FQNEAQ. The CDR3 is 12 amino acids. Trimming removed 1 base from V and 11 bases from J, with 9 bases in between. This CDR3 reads CASSLDRVAQHF. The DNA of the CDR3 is TGTGCCAGCAGCTTAGACAGGGTGGCCCAGCATTTT.

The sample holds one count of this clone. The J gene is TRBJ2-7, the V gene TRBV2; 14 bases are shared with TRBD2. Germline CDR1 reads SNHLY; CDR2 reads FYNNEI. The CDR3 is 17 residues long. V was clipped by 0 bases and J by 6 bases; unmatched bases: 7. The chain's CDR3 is CASSEAPGLAGVGEQYF. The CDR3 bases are TGTGCCAGCAGTGAAGCGCCGGGACTAGCGGGAGTTGGCGAGCAGTACTTC.

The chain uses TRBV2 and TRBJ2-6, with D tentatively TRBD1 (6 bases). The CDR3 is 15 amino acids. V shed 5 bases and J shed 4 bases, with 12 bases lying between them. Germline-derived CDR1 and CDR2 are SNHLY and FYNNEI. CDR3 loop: CASSPQGSGANVLTF. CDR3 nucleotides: TGTGCCAGCAGTCCACAGGGATCCGGGGCCAACGTCCTGACTTTC.

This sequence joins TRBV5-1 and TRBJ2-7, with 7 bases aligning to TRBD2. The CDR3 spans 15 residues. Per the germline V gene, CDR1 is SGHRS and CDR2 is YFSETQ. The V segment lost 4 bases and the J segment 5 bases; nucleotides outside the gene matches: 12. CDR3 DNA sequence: TGCGCCAGCAGCGAGGATGGCGGGAGAAGGAACGAGCAGTACTTC. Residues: CASSEDGGRRNEQYF.

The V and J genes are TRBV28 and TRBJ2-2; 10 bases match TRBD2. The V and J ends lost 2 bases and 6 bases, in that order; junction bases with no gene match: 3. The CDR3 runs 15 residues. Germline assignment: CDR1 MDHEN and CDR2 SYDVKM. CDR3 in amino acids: CASSLRLAGAGELFF. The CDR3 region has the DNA TGTGCCAGCAGTTTACGCCTAGCGGGAGCCGGGGAGCTGTTTTTT.

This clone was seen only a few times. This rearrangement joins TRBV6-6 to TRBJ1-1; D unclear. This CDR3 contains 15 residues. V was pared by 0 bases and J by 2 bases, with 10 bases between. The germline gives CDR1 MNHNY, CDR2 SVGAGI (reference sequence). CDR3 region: CASSYSRVGNTEAFF. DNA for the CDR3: TGTGCCAGCAGTTACTCGAGGGTTGGTAACACTGAAGCTTTCTTT.